This T cell receptor beta chain was recovered during a study of cytomegalovirus exposure and HLA in healthy donors. As for the study in general: Across 300 to 400 genotyped donors, about 86% landed in the Caucasian-associated ancestry cluster.

Amplification used 60 Vbeta primers and 13 Jbeta primers. Only in-frame clones appear in the TCRdb table, and some are missing; sequencing was by immunoSEQ multiplex PCR. The data contain approximately 220,000 clones, 76% of them singletons. This clone was picked up a small number of times. Its antigen is currently unknown. At the time of sampling, donors were nominally healthy, though unrecorded immune exposures were likely. The CDR3 length is 12 residues. Trimming shortened V by 10 bases and J by 2 bases, and 11 bases separated the two germline ends. Germline CDR1 and CDR2: LNHDA and SQIVND (reference sequence). Study findings and constraints: Segments of the TCR beta V type were, in most cases, productive about 87% or about 30% of the time in an earlier analysis.

Sequenced input: PBMCs. The source is a man younger than 35 in good health and CMV-seronegative. The chain links TRBV19 to TRBJ2-5; a weak D match, TRBD2 (5 bases). Written as DNA, the CDR3 is TGTGCCACCGCCGAGGGTCAAGAGACCCAGTACTTC. As protein: CATAEGQETQYF.